This T cell receptor (beta chain) originates from a study of shared clonotypes between healthy human individuals. Some clones are missing from TCRdb's copy, which holds only in-frame ones; the method was immunoSEQ multiplex PCR. The repertoire has roughly 2,300,000 clones, less than 95% of them found once; the top ten carry more than 0.35%. The CDR3 loop spans 17 amino acids. With 5 bases removed from V and 1 base from J, the gap between germline ends came to 18 bases. Per the germline V gene, CDR1 is MDHEN and CDR2 is SYDVKM. Sequencing was carried out using naive CD4+ T cells from PBMCs. Subset in this sample: CD45RA+ positively selected. The clonotype was recovered from a man aged 18 to 35 in good health. Some clones in this sample may be carry-over from other donors' samples. V is TRBV28 and J is TRBJ1-3; D gene ambiguous. Written as DNA, the CDR3 is TGTGCCAGCAGTCGACCACTAGGATCAGGATCTGGAAACACCATATATTTT. Protein sequence: CASSRPLGSGSGNTIYF.